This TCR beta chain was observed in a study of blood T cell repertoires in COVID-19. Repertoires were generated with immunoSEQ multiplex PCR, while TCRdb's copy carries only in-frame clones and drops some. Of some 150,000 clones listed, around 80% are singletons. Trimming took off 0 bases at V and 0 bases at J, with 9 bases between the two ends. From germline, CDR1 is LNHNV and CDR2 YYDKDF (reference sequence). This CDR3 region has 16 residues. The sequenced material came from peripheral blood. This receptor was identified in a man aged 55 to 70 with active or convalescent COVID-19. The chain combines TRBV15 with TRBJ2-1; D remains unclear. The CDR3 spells CATSRDPRSSYNEQFF. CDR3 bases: TGTGCCACCAGCAGAGATCCGAGGAGCTCCTACAATGAGCAGTTCTTC.